This is a list of T cell receptor beta chains from one sample in a study of molecular identifiers for immune sequencing clone quantification. From the PCR reads, TCRdb called clonotypes with MiXCR, one entry per CDR3 protein. The table lists approximately 680,000 distinct CDR3 sequences, 25% of them singletons, with 0.7% to 0.95% in the top ten. Sequencing was carried out using naive CD8+ T cells from blood, with Jurkat cell RNA spiked in. The receptors derive from a human donor in good health. Some libraries in this study had Jurkat cell RNA spiked in. The CDR3 runs from the conserved cysteine through the conserved F or W. The order of the fields is V gene, J gene, CDR3 protein.

TRBV27	TRBJ2-5	CASSLLGPHYTETQYF
TRBV19	TRBJ1-1	CASSTNVGGGTEAFF
TRBV4-3	TRBJ2-5	CASSQDQPSDYQETQYF
TRBV27	TRBJ1-1	CASSWNGGTEAFF
TRBV6-2/TRBV6-3	TRBJ1-1	CASSYTRVAEAFF
TRBV28	TRBJ2-3	CASRVRAPADTQYF
TRBV2	NA	CASSDFSGRNEQYF
TRBV18	TRBJ2-5	CASSQPGQTQETQYF
TRBV4-1	TRBJ1-1	CASSPTGTQYLNTEAFF
TRBV10-3	TRBJ2-7	CAISKRPAATGSEQYF
TRBV20-1	TRBJ2-7	CSASDGPVGYEQYF
TRBV28	TRBJ2-7	CASSFTPLGLTYEQYF
TRBV19	TRBJ1-1	CASSIAGRDTEAFF
TRBV7-9	TRBJ1-1	CASSLGLSQFTEAFF
TRBV28	TRBJ1-1	CASTEQMDEAFF
TRBV30	TRBJ2-1	CAWSEGSGVHPGLAGDNEQFF
TRBV5-1	TRBJ1-1	CASSLPPNTGQGEAFF
TRBV20-1	TRBJ1-1	CSARPRGGNPEAFF
TRBV12-3/TRBV12-4	TRBJ2-1	CASSSVPGGPHNEQFF
TRBV20-1	TRBJ1-3	CSADTGTTGNTIYF
TRBV2	TRBJ1-1	CASGPGTPEGEAFF
TRBV5-6	TRBJ2-3	CASSLVIPTGPDTQYF
TRBV5-6	TRBJ2-1	CASSWREYNEQFF
TRBV2	TRBJ2-7	CASSDTGRVEQYF
TRBV27	TRBJ2-3	CASRPEASWSRTDTQYF
TRBV18	TRBJ2-3	CASSPDGSRATDTQYF
TRBV20-1	TRBJ2-7	CSAPSSGPYEQYF
TRBV27	TRBJ2-3	CASRRETDTQYF
TRBV9	TRBJ2-2	CASNQIGNTGELFF
TRBV12-3/TRBV12-4	TRBJ2-1	CASTPGGGGRYNEQFF
TRBV5-6	TRBJ1-1	CASSWDRGNTETFF
TRBV7-6	TRBJ2-3	CASSLAGQGLTDTQYF
TRBV28	TRBJ2-7	CASSSIAGVRSTYEQYF
TRBV4-3	TRBJ1-3	CASSPNSGGVINTIYF
TRBV30	TRBJ2-5	CAWISFAGETQYF
TRBV20-1	TRBJ2-7	CSARDSGAPSIEQYF
TRBV20-1	TRBJ2-7	CSGESRDRRPYEQYF
TRBV9	TRBJ2-3	CASSVELAGGADTQYF
TRBV6-5	TRBJ2-7	CASSYGPRGSEQYF
TRBV7-9	TRBJ2-7	CASSLLQGVGEQYF
TRBV30	TRBJ2-7	CAWEWGYEQYF
TRBV20-1	TRBJ2-7	CSASGTQTYEQYF
TRBV28	TRBJ2-5	CASSFGGGGYQETQYF
TRBV20-1	TRBJ1-3	CSARVYGRNTIYF
TRBV20-1	TRBJ2-5	CSARDWGSVTQYF
TRBV15	TRBJ1-1	CATSREWGQNEAFF
TRBV12-3/TRBV12-4	TRBJ1-1	CASSLSGGRQTNTEAFF
TRBV28	TRBJ1-2	CASSPRGQGNYGYTF
TRBV27	TRBJ1-2	CASSLYGDGYTF
TRBV6-6	TRBJ2-7	CATKEGGHEQYF
TRBV19	TRBJ2-3	CASRFLAGPDTQYF
TRBV25-1	TRBJ2-3	CASSDLHLTDTQYF
TRBV13	TRBJ2-1	CASSLSSEQFF
TRBV29-1	TRBJ1-4	CSVEEEGLTEKLFF
TRBV6-6	TRBJ1-1	CASSSWTDLNTEAFF
TRBV7-9	TRBJ2-3	CASSAALGTDTQYF
TRBV9	TRBJ1-3	CASSPGGIPTIYF
TRBV5-1	TRBJ2-7	CASEGTSGEQYF
TRBV9	TRBJ2-1	CAGPEGCSSYSERFF